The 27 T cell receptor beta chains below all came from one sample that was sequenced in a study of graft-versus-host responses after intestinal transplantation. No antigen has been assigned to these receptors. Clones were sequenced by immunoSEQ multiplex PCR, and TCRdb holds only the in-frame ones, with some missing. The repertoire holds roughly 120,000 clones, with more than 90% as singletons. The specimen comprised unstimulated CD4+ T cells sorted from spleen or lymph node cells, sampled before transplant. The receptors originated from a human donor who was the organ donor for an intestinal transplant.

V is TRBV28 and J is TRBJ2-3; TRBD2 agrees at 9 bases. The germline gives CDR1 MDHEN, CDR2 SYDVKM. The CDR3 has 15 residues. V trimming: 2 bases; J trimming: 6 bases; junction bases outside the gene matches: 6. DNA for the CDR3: TGTGCCAGCAGTTTAGCGGGAGGGCCGAGGGATACGCAGTATTTT. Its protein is CASSLAGGPRDTQYF.

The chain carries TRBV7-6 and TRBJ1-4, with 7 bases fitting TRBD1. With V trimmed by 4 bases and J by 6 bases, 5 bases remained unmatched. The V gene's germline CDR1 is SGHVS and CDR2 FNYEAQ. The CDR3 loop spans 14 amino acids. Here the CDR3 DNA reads TGTGCCAGCAGCTGGCGACAGGGCGATGAAAAACTGTTTTTT. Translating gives CASSWRQGDEKLFF.

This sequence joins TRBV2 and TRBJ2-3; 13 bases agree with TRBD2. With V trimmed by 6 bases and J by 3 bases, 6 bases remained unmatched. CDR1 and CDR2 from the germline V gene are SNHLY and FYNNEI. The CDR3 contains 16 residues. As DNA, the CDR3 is TGTGCCAGCAGGATTCCGGGACTAGCGGGGACAGATACGCAGTATTTT. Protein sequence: CASRIPGLAGTDTQYF.

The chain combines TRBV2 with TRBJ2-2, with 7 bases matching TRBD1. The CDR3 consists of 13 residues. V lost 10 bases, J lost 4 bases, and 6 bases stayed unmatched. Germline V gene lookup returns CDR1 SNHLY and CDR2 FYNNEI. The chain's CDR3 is CATTAGGTGELFF. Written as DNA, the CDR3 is TGTGCCACCACCGCAGGGGGCACCGGGGAGCTGTTTTTT.

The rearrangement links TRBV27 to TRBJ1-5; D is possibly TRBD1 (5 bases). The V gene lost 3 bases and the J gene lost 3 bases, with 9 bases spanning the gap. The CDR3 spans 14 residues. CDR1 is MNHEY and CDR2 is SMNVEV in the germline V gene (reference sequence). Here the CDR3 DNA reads TGTGCCAGCAGTTTTAAGGGGCCCAATCAGCCCCAGCATTTT. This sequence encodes CASSFKGPNQPQHF.

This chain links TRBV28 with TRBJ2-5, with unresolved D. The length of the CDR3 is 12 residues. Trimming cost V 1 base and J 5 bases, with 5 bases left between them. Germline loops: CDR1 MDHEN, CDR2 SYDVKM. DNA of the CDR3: TGTGCCAGCAGTTTATACGGTGAGACCCAGTACTTC. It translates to CASSLYGETQYF. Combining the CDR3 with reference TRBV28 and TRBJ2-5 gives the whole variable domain DVKVTQSSRYLVKRTGEKVFLECVQDMDHENMFWYRQDPGLGLRLIYFSYDVKMKEKGDIPEGYSVSREKKERFSLILESASTNQTSMYLCASSLYGETQYFGPGTRLLVL.

CDR3: CASSWGQTYEQYF. CDR3 nucleotides: TGTGCCAGCAGCTGGGGACAAACCTACGAGCAGTACTTC. V gene TRBV7-4 combines with J gene TRBJ2-7; tentatively, D is TRBD1 (6 bases). There are 13 residues in the CDR3. The germline CDR1 and CDR2 sequences are SGHVT and SQSDAQ. Trimming cost V 4 bases and J 2 bases, with 9 bases left between them.

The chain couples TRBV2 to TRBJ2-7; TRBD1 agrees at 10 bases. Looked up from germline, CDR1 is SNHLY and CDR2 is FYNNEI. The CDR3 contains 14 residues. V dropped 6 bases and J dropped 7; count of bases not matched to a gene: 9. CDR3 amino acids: CASSEDRGLFEQYF. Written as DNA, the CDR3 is TGTGCCAGCAGCGAGGACAGGGGGTTGTTTGAGCAGTACTTC.

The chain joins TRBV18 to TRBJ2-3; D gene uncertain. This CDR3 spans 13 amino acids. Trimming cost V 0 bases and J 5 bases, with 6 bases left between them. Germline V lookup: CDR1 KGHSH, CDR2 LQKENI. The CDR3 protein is CASSPPHIDTQYF. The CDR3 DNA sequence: TGTGCCAGCTCACCACCCCATATAGATACGCAGTATTTT. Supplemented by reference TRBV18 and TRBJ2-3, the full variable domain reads NAGVMQNPRHLVRRRGQEARLRCSPMKGHSHVYWYRQLPEEGLKFMVYLQKENIIDESGMPKERFSAEFPKEGPSILRIQQVVRGDSAAYFCASSPPHIDTQYFGPGTRLTVL.

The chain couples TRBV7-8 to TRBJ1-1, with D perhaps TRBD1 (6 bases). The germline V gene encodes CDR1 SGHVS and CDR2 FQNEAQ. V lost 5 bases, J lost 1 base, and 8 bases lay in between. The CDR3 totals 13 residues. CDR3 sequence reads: CASSDRRNTEAFF. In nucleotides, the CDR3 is TGTGCCAGCAGCGACAGGAGGAACACTGAAGCTTTCTTT.

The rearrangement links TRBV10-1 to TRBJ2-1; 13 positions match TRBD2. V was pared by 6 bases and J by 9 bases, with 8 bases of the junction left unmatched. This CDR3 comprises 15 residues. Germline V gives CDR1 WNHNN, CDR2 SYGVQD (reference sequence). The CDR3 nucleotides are TGCGCCAGCAGCCCAGGGACTAGCGGGATGGGTGAGCAGTTCTTC. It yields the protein CASSPGTSGMGEQFF.

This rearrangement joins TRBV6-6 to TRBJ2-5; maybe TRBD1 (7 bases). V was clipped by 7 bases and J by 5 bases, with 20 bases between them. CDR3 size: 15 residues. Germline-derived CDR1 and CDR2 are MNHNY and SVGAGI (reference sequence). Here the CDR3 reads CASTRGPGLSETQYF. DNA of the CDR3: TGTGCCAGCACGAGGGGGCCGGGACTCTCTGAGACCCAGTACTTC.

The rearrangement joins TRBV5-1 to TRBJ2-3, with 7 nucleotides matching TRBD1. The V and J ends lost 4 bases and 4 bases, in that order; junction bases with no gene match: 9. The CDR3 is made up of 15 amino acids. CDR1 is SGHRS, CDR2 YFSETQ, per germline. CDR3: CASSLWDSSADTQYF. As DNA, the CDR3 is TGCGCCAGCAGCCTTTGGGACAGTAGCGCAGATACGCAGTATTTT.

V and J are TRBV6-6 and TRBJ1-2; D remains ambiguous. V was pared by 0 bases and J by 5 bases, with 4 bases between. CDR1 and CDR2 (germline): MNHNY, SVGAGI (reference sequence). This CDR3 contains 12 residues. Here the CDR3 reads CASSYSQYGYTF. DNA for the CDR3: TGTGCCAGCAGTTACTCACAGTATGGCTACACCTTC.

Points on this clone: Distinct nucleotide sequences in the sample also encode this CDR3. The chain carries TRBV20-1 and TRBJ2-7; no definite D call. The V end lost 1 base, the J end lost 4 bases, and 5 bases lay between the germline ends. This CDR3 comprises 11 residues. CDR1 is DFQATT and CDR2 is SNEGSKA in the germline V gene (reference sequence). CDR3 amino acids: CSARGAYEQYF. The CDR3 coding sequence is TGCAGTGCTAGAGGGGCTTACGAGCAGTACTTC.

DNA of the CDR3: TGTGCCAGCAGTGACCCCGGGACCCACTACAATGAGCAGTTCTTC. As protein: CASSDPGTHYNEQFF. The chain is built from TRBV25-1 and TRBJ2-1; D could derive from TRBD1 or TRBD2 (5 bases each). CDR1 MGHDK and CDR2 SYGVNS come from the germline V gene. V lost 3 bases to trimming and J lost 3 bases, with 12 bases between them. The CDR3 consists of 15 residues.

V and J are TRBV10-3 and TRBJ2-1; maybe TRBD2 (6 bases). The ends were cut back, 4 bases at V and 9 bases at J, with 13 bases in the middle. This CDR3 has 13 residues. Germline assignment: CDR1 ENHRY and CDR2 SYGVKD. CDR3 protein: CAISAMTSIEQFF. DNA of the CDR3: TGTGCCATCAGTGCCATGACTAGTATTGAGCAGTTCTTC.

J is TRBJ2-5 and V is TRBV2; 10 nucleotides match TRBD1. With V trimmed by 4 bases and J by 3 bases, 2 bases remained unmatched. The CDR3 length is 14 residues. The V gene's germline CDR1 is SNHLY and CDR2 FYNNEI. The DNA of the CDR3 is TGTGCCAGCAGTGGACAGGGGGCGGAAGAGACCCAGTACTTC. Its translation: CASSGQGAEETQYF. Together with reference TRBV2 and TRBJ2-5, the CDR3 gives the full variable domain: EPEVTQTPSHQVTQMGQEVILRCVPISNHLYFYWYRQILGQKVEFLVSFYNNEISEKSEIFDDQFSVERPDGSNFTLKIRSTKLEDSAMYFCASSGQGAEETQYFGPGTRLLVL.

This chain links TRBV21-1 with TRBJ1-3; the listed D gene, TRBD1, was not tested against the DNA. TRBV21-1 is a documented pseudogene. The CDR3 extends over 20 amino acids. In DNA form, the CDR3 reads TGTGCCAGCATTCCCCCTGGCCTCAGAGACAGGGCGAGCTCTGGAAACACCATATATTTT. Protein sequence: CASIPPGLRDRASSGNTIYF.

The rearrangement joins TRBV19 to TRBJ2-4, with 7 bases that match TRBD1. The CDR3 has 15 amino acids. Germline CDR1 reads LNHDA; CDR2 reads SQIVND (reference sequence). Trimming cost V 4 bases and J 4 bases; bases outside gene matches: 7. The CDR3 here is CASSTSPGQKNIQYF. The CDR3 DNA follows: TGTGCCAGTAGTACGTCACCGGGACAGAAAAACATTCAGTACTTC.

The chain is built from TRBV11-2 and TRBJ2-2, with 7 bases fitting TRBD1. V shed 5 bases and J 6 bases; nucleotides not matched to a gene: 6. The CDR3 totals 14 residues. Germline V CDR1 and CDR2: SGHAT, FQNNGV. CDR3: CASSPDRAAGELFF. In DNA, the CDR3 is TGTGCCAGCAGCCCCGACAGGGCGGCCGGGGAGCTGTTTTTT.

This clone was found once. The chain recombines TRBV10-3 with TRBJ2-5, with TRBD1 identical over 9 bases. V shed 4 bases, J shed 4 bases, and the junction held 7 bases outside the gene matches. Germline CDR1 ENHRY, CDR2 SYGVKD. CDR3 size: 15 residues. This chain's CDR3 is CAISGGDREGETQYF. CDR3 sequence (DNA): TGTGCCATCAGTGGGGGGGACAGGGAAGGAGAGACCCAGTACTTC.

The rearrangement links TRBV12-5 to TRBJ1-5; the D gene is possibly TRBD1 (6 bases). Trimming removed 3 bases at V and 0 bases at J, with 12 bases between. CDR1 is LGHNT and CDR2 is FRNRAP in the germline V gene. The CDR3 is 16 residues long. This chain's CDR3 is CASGFRGGYSNQPQHF. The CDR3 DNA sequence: TGTGCTAGTGGTTTTAGGGGGGGCTATAGCAATCAGCCCCAGCATTTT.

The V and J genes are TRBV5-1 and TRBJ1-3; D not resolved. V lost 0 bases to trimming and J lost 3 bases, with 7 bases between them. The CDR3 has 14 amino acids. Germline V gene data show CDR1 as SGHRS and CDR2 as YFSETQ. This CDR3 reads CASSLAVGGNTIYF. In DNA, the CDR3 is TGCGCCAGCAGCTTGGCGGTCGGTGGAAACACCATATATTTT.

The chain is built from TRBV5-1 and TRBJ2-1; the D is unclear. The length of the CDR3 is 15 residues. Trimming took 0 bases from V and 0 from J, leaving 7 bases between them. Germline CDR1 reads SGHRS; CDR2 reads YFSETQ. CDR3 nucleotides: TGCGCCAGCAGCTTGGACGTCCCCTCCTACAATGAGCAGTTCTTC. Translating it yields CASSLDVPSYNEQFF.

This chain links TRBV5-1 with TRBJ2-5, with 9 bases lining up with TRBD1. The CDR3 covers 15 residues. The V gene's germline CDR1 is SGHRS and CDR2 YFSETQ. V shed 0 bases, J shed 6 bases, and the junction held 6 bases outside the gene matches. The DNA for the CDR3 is TGCGCCAGCAGCTTGGCTACAGGGGGCACACAGACCCAGTACTTC. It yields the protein CASSLATGGTQTQYF.

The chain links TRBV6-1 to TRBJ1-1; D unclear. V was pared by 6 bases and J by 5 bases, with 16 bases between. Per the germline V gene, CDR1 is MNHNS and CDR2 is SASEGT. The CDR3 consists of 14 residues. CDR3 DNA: TGTGCCAGCAGGATGGACGGGCACACGACTGAAGCTTTCTTT. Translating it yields CASRMDGHTTEAFF.